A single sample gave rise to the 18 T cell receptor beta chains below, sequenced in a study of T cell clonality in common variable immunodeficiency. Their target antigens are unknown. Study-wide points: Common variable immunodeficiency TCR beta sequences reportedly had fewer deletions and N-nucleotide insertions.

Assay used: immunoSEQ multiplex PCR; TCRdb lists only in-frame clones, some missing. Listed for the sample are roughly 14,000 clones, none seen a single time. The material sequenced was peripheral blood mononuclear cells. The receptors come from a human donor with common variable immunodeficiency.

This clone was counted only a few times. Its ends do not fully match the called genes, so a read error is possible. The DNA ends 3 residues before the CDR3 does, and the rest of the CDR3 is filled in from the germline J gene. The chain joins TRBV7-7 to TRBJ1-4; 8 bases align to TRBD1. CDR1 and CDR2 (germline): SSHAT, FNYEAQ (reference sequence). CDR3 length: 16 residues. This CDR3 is CASSLAGGQVGEKLFF. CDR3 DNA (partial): TGTGCTAGCAGCTTAGCGGGGGGACAGGTGGGCGAAAAA.

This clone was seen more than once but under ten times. The CDR3 reads CASSRGQGAGEQFF. Incomplete CDR3 DNA: TGTGCCAGCAGCAGGGGACAGGGGGCAGGTGAG. This rearrangement joins TRBV2 to TRBJ2-1; 12 positions match TRBD1. The read terminates 3 residues before the CDR3 end, so the remaining end is supplied by the germline J gene. The CDR3 spans 14 residues. The germline gives CDR1 SNHLY, CDR2 FYNNEI. V lost 6 bases, J lost 9 bases, and 6 bases stayed unmatched.

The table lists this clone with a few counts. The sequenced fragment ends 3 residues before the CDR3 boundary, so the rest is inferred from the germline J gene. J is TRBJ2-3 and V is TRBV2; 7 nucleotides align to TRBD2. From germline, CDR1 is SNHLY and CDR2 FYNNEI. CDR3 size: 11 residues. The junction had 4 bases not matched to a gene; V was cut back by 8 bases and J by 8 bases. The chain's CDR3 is CASVWGGTQYF. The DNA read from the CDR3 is TGTGCCAGCGTTTGGGGGGGTACG.

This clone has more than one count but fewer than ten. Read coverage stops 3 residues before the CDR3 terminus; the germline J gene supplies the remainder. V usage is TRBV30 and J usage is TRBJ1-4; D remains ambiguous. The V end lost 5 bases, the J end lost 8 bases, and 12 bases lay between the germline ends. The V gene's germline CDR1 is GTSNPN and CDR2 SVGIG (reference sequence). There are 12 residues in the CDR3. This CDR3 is CAWGAVREKLFF. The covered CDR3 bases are TGTGCCTGGGGTGCCGTCCGGGAAAAA.

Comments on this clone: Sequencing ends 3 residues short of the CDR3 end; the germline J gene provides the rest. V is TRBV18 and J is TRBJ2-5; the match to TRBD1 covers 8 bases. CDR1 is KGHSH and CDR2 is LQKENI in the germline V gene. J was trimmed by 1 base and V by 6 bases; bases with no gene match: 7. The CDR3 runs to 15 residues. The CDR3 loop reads CASSTGTGPQETQYF. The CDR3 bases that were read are TGTGCCAGCTCGACCGGGACAGGACCCCAAGAGACC.

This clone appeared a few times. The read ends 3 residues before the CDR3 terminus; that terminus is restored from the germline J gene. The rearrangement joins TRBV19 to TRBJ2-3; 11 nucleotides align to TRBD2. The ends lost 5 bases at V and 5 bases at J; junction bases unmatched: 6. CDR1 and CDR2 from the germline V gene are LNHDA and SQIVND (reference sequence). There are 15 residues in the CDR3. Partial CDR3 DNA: TGTGCCAGTAGTCCTAGCGGGGGGTCAAGAGATACG. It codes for CASSPSGGSRDT. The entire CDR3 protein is CASSPSGGSRDTQYF.

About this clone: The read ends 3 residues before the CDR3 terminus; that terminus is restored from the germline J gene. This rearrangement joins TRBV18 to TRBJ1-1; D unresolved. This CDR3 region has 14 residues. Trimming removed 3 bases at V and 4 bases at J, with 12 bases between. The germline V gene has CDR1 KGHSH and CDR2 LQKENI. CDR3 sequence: CASSPLGTGTEAFF. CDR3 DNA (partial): TGTGCCAGCTCACCCCTTGGTACGGGCACTGAA.

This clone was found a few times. CDR3 bases read: TGTGCCAGCTCACAAGGAGACAGTTCCTCTTACGAG. Its protein is CASSQGDSSSYE. The whole CDR3 protein reads CASSQGDSSSYEQYF. The V call is TRBV18, the J call TRBJ2-7; weak D call: TRBD1 (5 bases). The read gets to within 3 residues of the CDR3 end, and the germline J gene fills in the rest. The CDR3 loop spans 15 amino acids. CDR1 and CDR2 from the germline V gene are KGHSH and LQKENI. Deletions cut 4 bases from V and 4 bases from J, with 17 bases between.

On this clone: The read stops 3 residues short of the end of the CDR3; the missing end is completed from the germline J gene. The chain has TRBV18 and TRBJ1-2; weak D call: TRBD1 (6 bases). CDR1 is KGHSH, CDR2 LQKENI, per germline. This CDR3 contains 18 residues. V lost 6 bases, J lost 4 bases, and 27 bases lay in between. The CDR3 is CASSQSAGQPLSGYGYTF. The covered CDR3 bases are TGTGCCAGCTCTCAGTCGGCCGGACAGCCGTTATCCGGCTATGGC.

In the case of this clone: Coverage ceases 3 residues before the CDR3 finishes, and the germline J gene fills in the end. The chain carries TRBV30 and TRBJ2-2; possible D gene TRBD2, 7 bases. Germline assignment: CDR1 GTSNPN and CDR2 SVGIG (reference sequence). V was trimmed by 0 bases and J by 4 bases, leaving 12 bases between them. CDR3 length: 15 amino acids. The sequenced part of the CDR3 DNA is TGTGCCTGGAGTGTTTCCGGGGGGCCCACCGGGGAG. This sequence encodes CAWSVSGGPTGE. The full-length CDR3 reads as CAWSVSGGPTGELFF. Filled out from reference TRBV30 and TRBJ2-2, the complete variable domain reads SQTIHQWPATLVQPVGSPLSLECTVEGTSNPNLYWYRQAAGRGLQLLFYSVGIGQISSEVPQNLSASRPQDRQFILSSKKLLLSDSGFYLCAWSVSGGPTGELFFGEGSRLTVL.

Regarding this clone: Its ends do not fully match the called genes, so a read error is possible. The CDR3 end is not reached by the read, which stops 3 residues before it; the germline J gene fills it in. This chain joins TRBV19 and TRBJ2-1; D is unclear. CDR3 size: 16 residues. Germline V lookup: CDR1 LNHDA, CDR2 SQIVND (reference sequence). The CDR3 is CASSTFSLPSFNEQFF. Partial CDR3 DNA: TGTGCCAGTAGTACCTTTTCCCTCCCCTCCTTCAATGAG. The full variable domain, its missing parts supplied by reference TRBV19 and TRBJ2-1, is DGGITQSPKYLFRKEGQNVTLSCEQNLNHDAMYWYRQDPGQGLRLIYYSQIVNDFQKGDIAEGYSVSREKKESFPLTVTSAQKNPTAFYLCASSTFSLPSFNEQFFGPGTRLTVL.

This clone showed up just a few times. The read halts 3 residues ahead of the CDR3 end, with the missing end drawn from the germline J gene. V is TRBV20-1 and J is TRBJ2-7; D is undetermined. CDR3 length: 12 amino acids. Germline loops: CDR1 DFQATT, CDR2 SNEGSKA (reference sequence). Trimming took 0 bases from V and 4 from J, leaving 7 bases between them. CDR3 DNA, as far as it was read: TGCAGTGCTAGAGATCCTAGATACGAG. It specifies CSARDPRYE. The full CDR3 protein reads CSARDPRYEQYF.

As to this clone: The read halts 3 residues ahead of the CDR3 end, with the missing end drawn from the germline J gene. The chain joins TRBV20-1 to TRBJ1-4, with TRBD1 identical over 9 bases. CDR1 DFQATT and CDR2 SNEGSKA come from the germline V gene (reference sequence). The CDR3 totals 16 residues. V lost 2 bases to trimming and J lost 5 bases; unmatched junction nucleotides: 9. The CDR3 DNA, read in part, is TGCAGTGCTAGACCCCCTGTGGGGACAGGGAATGAAAAA. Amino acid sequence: CSARPPVGTGNEK. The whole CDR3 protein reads CSARPPVGTGNEKLFF.

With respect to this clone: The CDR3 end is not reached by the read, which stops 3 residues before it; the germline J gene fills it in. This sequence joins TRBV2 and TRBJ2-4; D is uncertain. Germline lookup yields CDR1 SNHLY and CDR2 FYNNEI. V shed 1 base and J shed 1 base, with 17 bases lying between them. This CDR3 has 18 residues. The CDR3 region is CASSEEGSLTRAKNIQYF. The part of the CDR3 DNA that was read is TGTGCCAGCAGTGAAGAAGGCAGCCTCACCAGGGCCAAAAACATT.

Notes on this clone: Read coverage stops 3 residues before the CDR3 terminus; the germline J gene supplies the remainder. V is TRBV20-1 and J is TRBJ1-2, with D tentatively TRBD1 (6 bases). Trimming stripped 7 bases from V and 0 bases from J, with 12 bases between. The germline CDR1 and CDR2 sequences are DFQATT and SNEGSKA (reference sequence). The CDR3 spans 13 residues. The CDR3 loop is CSGRDMSNYGYTF. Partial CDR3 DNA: TGCAGTGGCCGGGACATGTCTAACTATGGC.

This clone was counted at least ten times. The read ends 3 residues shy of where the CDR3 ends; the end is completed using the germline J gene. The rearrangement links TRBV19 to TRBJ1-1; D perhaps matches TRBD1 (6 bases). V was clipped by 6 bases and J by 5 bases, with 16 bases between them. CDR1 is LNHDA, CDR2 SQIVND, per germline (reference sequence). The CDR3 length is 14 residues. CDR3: CASRVGGAMTEAFF. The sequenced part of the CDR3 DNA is TGTGCCAGTAGAGTCGGGGGGGCGATGACTGAA.

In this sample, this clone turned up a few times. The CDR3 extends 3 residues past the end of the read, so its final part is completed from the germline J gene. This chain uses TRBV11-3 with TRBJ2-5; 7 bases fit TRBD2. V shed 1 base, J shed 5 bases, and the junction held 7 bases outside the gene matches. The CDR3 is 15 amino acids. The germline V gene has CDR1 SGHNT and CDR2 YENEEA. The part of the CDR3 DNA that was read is TGTGCCAGCAGCTTAGGAGGGAGGGAGGGGGAGACC. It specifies CASSLGGREGET. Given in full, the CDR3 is CASSLGGREGETQYF.

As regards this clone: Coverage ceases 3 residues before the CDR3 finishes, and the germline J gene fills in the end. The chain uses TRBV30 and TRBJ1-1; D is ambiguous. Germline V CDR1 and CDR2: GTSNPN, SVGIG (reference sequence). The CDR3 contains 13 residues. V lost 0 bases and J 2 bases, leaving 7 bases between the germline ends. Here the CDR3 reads CAWSVRPNTEAFF. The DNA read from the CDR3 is TGTGCCTGGAGTGTAAGGCCTAACACTGAA.